This T cell receptor beta chain was captured by sequencing in a study of T cells after yellow fever vaccination. TCRdb re-called the 5' RACE reads through MiXCR, storing one row per CDR3 protein. The table lists more than 250,000 distinct CDR3 sequences, about 6.9% of them singletons. V was cut by 8 bases and J by 0 bases, with 11 bases left in between. This CDR3 spans 14 amino acids. This sequence was found in a man in his late teens or twenties who received the YFV17D yellow fever vaccine. The specimen comprised PBMCs, sampled roughly 47 days after the first yellow fever vaccination. V usage is TRBV12-3 or TRBV12-4 and J usage is TRBJ2-4, with D perhaps assigned TRBD1 or TRBD2 (5 bases each). The CDR3 loop is CASAGGGAKNIQYF. The CDR3 DNA follows: TGTGCCAGCGCCGGTGGGGGAGCCAAAAACATTCAGTACTTC.